These 28 T cell receptor beta chains originate from one sample sequenced in a study of blood T cell repertoires in COVID-19. Method: immunoSEQ multiplex PCR; TCRdb's copy keeps in-frame clones and lacks some. The sample yields under 300,000 clones, about 88% seen once. Sequencing was done on a sample of peripheral blood. The receptors derive from a woman aged 40-49 years who had recovered from COVID-19.

The V call is TRBV7-8, the J call TRBJ1-3, with 9 bases matching TRBD1. This CDR3 comprises 13 residues. V gave up 10 bases and J gave up 4 bases; unmatched junction bases: 5. Germline loops: CDR1 SGHVS, CDR2 FQNEAQ. Here the CDR3 reads CAITQGAGNTIYF. The CDR3 nucleotides are TGTGCCATCACACAGGGGGCGGGAAACACCATATATTTT.

This clone occurred once. The rearrangement links TRBV6-2 or TRBV6-3 to TRBJ2-1; a possible D gene is TRBD2 (6 bases). The germline V gene encodes CDR1 MNHEY and CDR2 SVGEGT. The CDR3 length is 16 residues. The V gene lost 5 bases and the J gene lost 8 bases, with 22 bases spanning the gap. As DNA, the CDR3 is TGTGCCAGCAGTCCACGACTAGATCCCGTGGTCTATGAGCAGTTCTTC. This encodes CASSPRLDPVVYEQFF.

The chain combines TRBV6-5 with TRBJ2-1; TRBD2 matches 9 bases. CDR1 and CDR2 (germline): MNHEY, SVGAGI. Trimming took 3 bases from V and 4 from J; bases not matched to a gene: 4. The CDR3 consists of 15 residues. In DNA form, the CDR3 reads TGTGCCAGCAGTTATGGACTAGCGACATACAATGAGCAGTTCTTC. This codes for CASSYGLATYNEQFF.

This clone was observed a handful of times. The chain employs TRBV7-9 and TRBJ1-6, with 10 positions matching TRBD1. This CDR3 has 15 residues. Per the germline V gene, CDR1 is SEHNR and CDR2 is FQNEAQ (reference sequence). Trimming cost V 5 bases and J 10 bases; bases outside gene matches: 8. CDR3 in amino acids: CASSPRDRGFSPLHF. CDR3 nucleotides: TGTGCCAGCAGCCCCCGGGACAGGGGTTTCTCACCCCTCCACTTT.

The chain combines TRBV9 with TRBJ2-7; 8 bases align to TRBD2. This CDR3 region has 17 residues. The germline V gene has CDR1 SGDLS and CDR2 YYNGEE. The J segment lost 0 bases and the V segment lost 4 bases, leaving 12 bases of the junction unmatched. The CDR3 DNA sequence: TGTGCCAGCAGCAGGGAGCTAGCGGGCCCGAGCTCCTACGAGCAGTACTTC. This encodes CASSRELAGPSSYEQYF.

CDR3 protein: CAWTRTSVALGYNEQFF. In DNA form, the CDR3 reads TGTGCCTGGACCCGGACTAGCGTAGCCCTGGGGTACAATGAGCAGTTCTTC. The chain carries TRBV30 and TRBJ2-1, with 9 bases matching TRBD2. V gave up 4 bases and J gave up 4 bases; unmatched junction bases: 14. Germline V gives CDR1 GTSNPN, CDR2 SVGIG (reference sequence). CDR3 length equals 17 residues.

V is TRBV11-2 and J is TRBJ2-1, with D uncertain. The V end was cut by 3 bases, the J end by 8 bases, with 17 bases between. This CDR3 is 15 amino acids long. Germline CDR1 reads SGHAT; CDR2 reads FQNNGV. Here the CDR3 reads CASSFNPWPVDEQFF. CDR3 DNA sequence: TGTGCCAGCAGCTTCAACCCTTGGCCTGTGGATGAGCAGTTCTTC.

Only one count was recorded for this clone. V gene TRBV7-2 combines with J gene TRBJ2-7; 13 nucleotides align to TRBD2. Germline assignment: CDR1 SGHTA and CDR2 FQGNSA. This CDR3 spans 16 amino acids. The trim removed 5 bases at V and 3 bases at J, leaving 7 bases unmatched. DNA of the CDR3: TGTGCCAGCAGCCAAGCCCGGACTAGCGGGGGCTACGAGCAGTACTTC. Translated, it gives CASSQARTSGGYEQYF.

The J gene is TRBJ2-1, the V gene TRBV15; 12 nucleotides align to TRBD2. The J segment lost 9 bases and the V segment lost 1 base, leaving 10 bases of the junction unmatched. This CDR3 has 17 residues. CDR1 and CDR2 from the germline V gene are LNHNV and YYDKDF (reference sequence). CDR3 DNA sequence: TGTGCCACCAGCAGAGGACCCGGACTAGCGGGGCAGGGTGAGCAGTTCTTC. This sequence encodes CATSRGPGLAGQGEQFF.

V usage is TRBV30 and J usage is TRBJ2-7; D possibly corresponds to TRBD2 (6 bases). Between the trimmed V and J ends, which lost 1 base and 4 bases, there was a span of 11 bases. Germline CDR1 is GTSNPN and CDR2 is SVGIG (reference sequence). The CDR3 has 13 amino acids. CDR3 region: CAWSAGGLYEQYF. CDR3 DNA: TGTGCCTGGAGTGCCGGGGGTCTGTACGAGCAGTACTTC. The full variable domain, rest sourced from reference TRBV30 and TRBJ2-7, is SQTIHQWPATLVQPVGSPLSLECTVEGTSNPNLYWYRQAAGRGLQLLFYSVGIGQISSEVPQNLSASRPQDRQFILSSKKLLLSDSGFYLCAWSAGGLYEQYFGPGTRLTVT.

V is TRBV10-1 and J is TRBJ2-3; D is ambiguous. V was pared by 2 bases and J by 10 bases, with 13 bases between. This CDR3 contains 13 residues. Per the germline V gene, CDR1 is WNHNN and CDR2 is SYGVQD (reference sequence). The CDR3 bases are TGCGCCAGCAGTGAGAGTGGAGTTGTGGCGCAGTATTTT. It encodes CASSESGVVAQYF.

The chain uses TRBV11-3 and TRBJ2-1; 8 positions match TRBD2. This CDR3 spans 16 amino acids. V was pared by 4 bases and J by 8 bases, with 13 bases of the junction left unmatched. Germline V CDR1 and CDR2: SGHNT, YENEEA. In nucleotides, the CDR3 is TGTGCCAGCAGCTCCAAAGCGGGAGCGGTGACCCATGAGCAGTTCTTC. Its protein is CASSSKAGAVTHEQFF.

The count of this clone is one. This rearrangement joins TRBV30 to TRBJ1-3, with TRBD1 identical over 7 bases. Per germline, CDR1 GTSNPN and CDR2 SVGIG (reference sequence). The trim removed 5 bases at V and 4 bases at J, leaving 17 bases unmatched. This CDR3 has 17 residues. CDR3 DNA: TGTGCCTGGGGGCTTACAGGGGTGCATGCGAGAGGAAACACCATATATTTT. Its translation: CAWGLTGVHARGNTIYF.

The chain uses TRBV30 and TRBJ2-5, with 11 bases aligning to TRBD2. Germline CDR1 GTSNPN, CDR2 SVGIG (reference sequence). V dropped 3 bases and J dropped 3; count of bases not matched to a gene: 6. CDR3 size: 15 residues. CDR3 DNA sequence: TGTGCCTGGAGCCTACTAGCGGGAGTAAAAGAGACCCAGTACTTC. This codes for CAWSLLAGVKETQYF. The variable domain in full, with the rest retrieved from reference TRBV30 and TRBJ2-5, is SQTIHQWPATLVQPVGSPLSLECTVEGTSNPNLYWYRQAAGRGLQLLFYSVGIGQISSEVPQNLSASRPQDRQFILSSKKLLLSDSGFYLCAWSLLAGVKETQYFGPGTRLLVL.

J is TRBJ2-5 and V is TRBV5-1, with D perhaps TRBD1 (6 bases). The V gene lost 5 bases and the J gene lost 1 base, with 18 bases spanning the gap. The CDR3 is 16 residues long. Per germline, CDR1 SGHRS and CDR2 YFSETQ. This chain's CDR3 is CASRVGARGLQETQYF. CDR3 in DNA: TGCGCCAGCAGGGTGGGGGCGAGGGGCCTCCAAGAGACCCAGTACTTC.

This clone showed up just once. V gene TRBV13 combines with J gene TRBJ1-3, with no clear D. Deletions cut 0 bases from V and 14 bases from J, with 17 bases between. The CDR3 loop spans 14 amino acids. The germline V gene has CDR1 PRHDT and CDR2 FYEKMQ (reference sequence). This chain's CDR3 is CASSLGTRPSSLYF. CDR3 DNA sequence: TGTGCCAGCAGCTTAGGGACAAGGCCCTCCTCCTTATATTTT.

The chain has TRBV13 and TRBJ2-1, with D possibly matching TRBD2 (5 bases). The CDR3 has 12 residues. Trimming pared 3 bases from V and 7 bases from J, leaving 7 bases between. CDR1 and CDR2 (germline): PRHDT, FYEKMQ (reference sequence). The CDR3 nucleotides are TGTGCCAGCAGCTTCCCGGGGAATGAGCAGTTCTTC. Protein product: CASSFPGNEQFF.

This clone occurred a few times. The V call is TRBV3-1 (or the pseudogene TRBV3-2), the J call TRBJ1-5; D ambiguous. The V gene lost 0 bases and the J gene lost 6 bases, with 12 bases spanning the gap. The CDR3 runs to 15 residues. The germline V gene has CDR1 LGHDT and CDR2 YNNKEL (reference sequence). In DNA form, the CDR3 reads TGTGCCAGCAGCCAAGATGGTCTTTCCGGTCAGCCCCAGCATTTT. Residues: CASSQDGLSGQPQHF.

The chain recombines TRBV7-9 with TRBJ2-3, with TRBD2 matching over 10 bases. Germline assignment: CDR1 SEHNR and CDR2 FQNEAQ (reference sequence). The CDR3 totals 15 residues. Losses at the gene ends were 5 bases for V and 2 bases for J; bases not matched to a gene: 4. In DNA form, the CDR3 reads TGTGCCAGCAGCCCCGGACTAGCGGTCACAGATACGCAGTATTTT. Protein sequence: CASSPGLAVTDTQYF.

The CDR3 is CASSPLAGRPSYNEQFF. The CDR3 nucleotides are TGTGCCAGCAGTCCCCTAGCGGGGCGGCCCTCCTACAATGAGCAGTTCTTC. This rearrangement joins TRBV6-6 to TRBJ2-1; 9 bases map to TRBD2. Per germline, CDR1 MNHNY and CDR2 SVGAGI (reference sequence). J was trimmed by 0 bases and V by 5 bases; bases with no gene match: 8. The CDR3 is 17 residues long.

The table lists this clone with a count of one. The CDR3 DNA follows: TGTGCCAGCAGTCAACAGGGGGCGTGGGGCTACACCTTC. It is translated as CASSQQGAWGYTF. This chain connects TRBV6-5 to TRBJ1-2; TRBD1 matches 9 bases. The V gene's germline CDR1 is MNHEY and CDR2 SVGAGI. V dropped 5 bases and J dropped 8; count of bases not matched to a gene: 6. The CDR3 sequence is 13 residues long.

The V gene is TRBV30, the J gene TRBJ2-1; 7 nucleotides agree with TRBD2. Germline trimming cut 2 bases from V and 2 bases from J; bases unmatched to any gene: 0. Germline CDR1 is GTSNPN and CDR2 is SVGIG (reference sequence). This CDR3 spans 13 amino acids. CDR3 sequence: CAWSLAAYNEQFF. Written as DNA, the CDR3 is TGTGCCTGGAGTCTAGCGGCCTACAATGAGCAGTTCTTC.

J is TRBJ1-1 and V is TRBV25-1; 7 bases are shared with TRBD1. V was pared by 8 bases and J by 10 bases, with 10 bases of the junction left unmatched. The CDR3 is 12 residues long. The germline gives CDR1 MGHDK, CDR2 SYGVNS. CDR3 region: CASSGQPPVAFF. The CDR3 DNA reads as TGTGCCAGCTCGGGACAGCCACCCGTAGCTTTCTTT.

CDR3 protein: CASSNTNYGYTF. The CDR3 DNA reads as TGTGCCAGCAGCAATACAAACTATGGCTACACCTTC. The J gene is TRBJ1-2, the V gene TRBV14; D is uncertain. The CDR3 loop spans 12 amino acids. V gave up 5 bases and J gave up 2 bases, with 6 bases separating them. The germline V gene has CDR1 SGHDN and CDR2 FVKESK.

The chain links TRBV29-1 to TRBJ2-7, with 8 bases aligning to TRBD1. V dropped 6 bases and J dropped 5; count of bases not matched to a gene: 9. The CDR3 spans 13 residues. Germline assignment: CDR1 SQVTM and CDR2 ANQGSEA. The chain's CDR3 is CSVERTGRDEQYF. CDR3 bases: TGCAGCGTCGAGCGGACAGGGAGAGACGAGCAGTACTTC.

CDR3 DNA: TGTGCCACCAGTGACCCTGTTGGGGGGCAAGAGACCCAGTACTTC. It is translated as CATSDPVGGQETQYF. The genes are TRBV24-1 and TRBJ2-5, with D perhaps TRBD2 (6 bases). The CDR3 is made up of 15 amino acids. Germline CDR1 is KGHDR and CDR2 is SFDVKD. The ends were cut back, 4 bases at V and 2 bases at J, with 13 bases in the middle.

This chain links TRBV24-1 with TRBJ1-5; TRBD1 might be the D (6 bases). V shed 4 bases and J shed 0 bases, with 12 bases lying between them. The CDR3 spans 16 residues. Per germline, CDR1 KGHDR and CDR2 SFDVKD. CDR3 nucleotide sequence: TGTGCCACCAGTGACGGGGGGCCTTATAGCAATCAGCCCCAGCATTTT. Translating it yields CATSDGGPYSNQPQHF.

The chain joins TRBV24-1 to TRBJ1-4; possible D gene TRBD1, 6 bases. Germline V gene sequence: CDR1 KGHDR, CDR2 SFDVKD. CDR3 length: 14 residues. With 9 bases removed from V and 4 bases from J, the gap between germline ends came to 14 bases. CDR3: CATRSPGHNEKLFF. The CDR3 DNA is TGTGCCACCCGATCACCGGGACATAATGAAAAACTGTTTTTT.